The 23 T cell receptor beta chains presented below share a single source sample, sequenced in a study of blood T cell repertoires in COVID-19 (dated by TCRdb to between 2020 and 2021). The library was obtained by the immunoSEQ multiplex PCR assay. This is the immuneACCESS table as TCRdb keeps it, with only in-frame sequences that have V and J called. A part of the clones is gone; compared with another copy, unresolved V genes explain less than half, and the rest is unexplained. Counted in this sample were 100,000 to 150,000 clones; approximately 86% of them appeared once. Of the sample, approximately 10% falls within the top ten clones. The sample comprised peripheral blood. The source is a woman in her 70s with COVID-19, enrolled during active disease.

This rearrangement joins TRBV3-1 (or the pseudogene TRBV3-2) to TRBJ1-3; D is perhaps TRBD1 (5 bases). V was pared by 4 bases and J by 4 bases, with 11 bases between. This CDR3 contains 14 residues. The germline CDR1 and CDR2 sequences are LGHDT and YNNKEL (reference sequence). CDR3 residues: CASSPLQGGNTIYF. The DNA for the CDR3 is TGTGCCAGCAGCCCACTCCAGGGCGGAAACACCATATATTTT.

The CDR3 DNA sequence: TGCAGCGTTGCTGGCCAGAATAATGAAAAACTGTTTTTT. Translating it yields CSVAGQNNEKLFF. The genes are TRBV29-1 and TRBJ1-4; unclear D gene. Germline CDR1 is SQVTM and CDR2 is ANQGSEA. V lost 4 bases to trimming and J lost 4 bases, with 10 bases between them. This CDR3 spans 13 amino acids.

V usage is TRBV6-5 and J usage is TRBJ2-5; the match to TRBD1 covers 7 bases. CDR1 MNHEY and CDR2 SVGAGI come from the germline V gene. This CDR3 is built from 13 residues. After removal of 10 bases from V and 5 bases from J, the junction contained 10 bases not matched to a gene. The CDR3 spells CATAGGLKETQYF. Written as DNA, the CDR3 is TGTGCCACCGCAGGGGGTTTGAAGGAGACCCAGTACTTC.

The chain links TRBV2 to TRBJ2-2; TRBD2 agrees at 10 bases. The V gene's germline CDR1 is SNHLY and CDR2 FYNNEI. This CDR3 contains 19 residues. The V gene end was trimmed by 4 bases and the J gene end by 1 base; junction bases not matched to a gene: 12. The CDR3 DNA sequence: TGTGCCAGCAGTGGAAGCGGGGGGGCCGGAAACTTGAACACCGGGGAGCTGTTTTTT. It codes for CASSGSGGAGNLNTGELFF.

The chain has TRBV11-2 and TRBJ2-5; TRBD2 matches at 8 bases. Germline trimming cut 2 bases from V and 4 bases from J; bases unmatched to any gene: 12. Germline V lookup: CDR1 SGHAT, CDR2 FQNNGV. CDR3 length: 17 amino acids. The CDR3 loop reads CASSLIASGGNRETQYF. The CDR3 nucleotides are TGTGCCAGCAGCTTAATAGCGAGCGGGGGTAATCGAGAGACCCAGTACTTC.

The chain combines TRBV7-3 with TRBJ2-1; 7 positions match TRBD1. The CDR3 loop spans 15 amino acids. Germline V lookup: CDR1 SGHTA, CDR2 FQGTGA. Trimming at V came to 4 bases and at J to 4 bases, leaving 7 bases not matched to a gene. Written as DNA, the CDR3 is TGTGCCAGCAGCTCCTTACAGGGGCAGTACAATGAGCAGTTCTTC. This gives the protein CASSSLQGQYNEQFF.

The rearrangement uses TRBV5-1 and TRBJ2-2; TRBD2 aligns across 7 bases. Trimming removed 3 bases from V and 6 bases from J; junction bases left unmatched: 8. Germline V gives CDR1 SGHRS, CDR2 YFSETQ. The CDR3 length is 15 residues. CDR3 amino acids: CASSSDYREAGELFF. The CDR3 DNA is TGCGCCAGCAGCTCCGACTATCGGGAGGCCGGGGAGCTGTTTTTT.

The CDR3 region is CASSLRGGTGGNQPQHF. CDR3 nucleotides: TGTGCCAGCAGCTTACGCGGGGGGACGGGTGGCAATCAGCCCCAGCATTTT. This chain connects TRBV7-8 to TRBJ1-5; D possibly corresponds to TRBD1 (5 bases). The V and J ends lost 2 bases and 2 bases respectively, with 16 bases between them. CDR1 is SGHVS and CDR2 is FQNEAQ in the germline V gene. The CDR3 has 17 residues. Full variable domain (remainder filled in from reference TRBV7-8 and TRBJ1-5): GAGVSQSPRYKVAKRGQDVALRCDPISGHVSLFWYQQALGQGPEFLTYFQNEAQLDKSGLPSDRFFAERPEGSVSTLKIQRTQQEDSAVYLCASSLRGGTGGNQPQHFGDGTRLSIL.

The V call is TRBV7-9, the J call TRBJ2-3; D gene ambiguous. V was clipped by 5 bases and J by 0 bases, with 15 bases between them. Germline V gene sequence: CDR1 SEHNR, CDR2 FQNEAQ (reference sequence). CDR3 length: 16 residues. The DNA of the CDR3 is TGTGCCAGCAGCCTTCATACTCTCCGTAGCACAGATACGCAGTATTTT. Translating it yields CASSLHTLRSTDTQYF.

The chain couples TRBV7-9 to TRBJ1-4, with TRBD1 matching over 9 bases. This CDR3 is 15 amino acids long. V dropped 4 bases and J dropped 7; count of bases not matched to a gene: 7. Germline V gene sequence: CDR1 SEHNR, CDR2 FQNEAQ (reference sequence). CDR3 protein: CASSSWTGAREKLFF. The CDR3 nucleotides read TGTGCCAGCAGCTCCTGGACAGGGGCGCGTGAAAAACTGTTTTTT.

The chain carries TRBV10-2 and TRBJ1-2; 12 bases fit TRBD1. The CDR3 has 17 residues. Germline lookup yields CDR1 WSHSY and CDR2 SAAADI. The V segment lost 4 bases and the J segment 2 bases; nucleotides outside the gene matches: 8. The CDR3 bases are TGCGCCAGCAGTGGCTCCGGGACAGGGGGCGCGAACTATGGCTACACCTTC. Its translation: CASSGSGTGGANYGYTF.

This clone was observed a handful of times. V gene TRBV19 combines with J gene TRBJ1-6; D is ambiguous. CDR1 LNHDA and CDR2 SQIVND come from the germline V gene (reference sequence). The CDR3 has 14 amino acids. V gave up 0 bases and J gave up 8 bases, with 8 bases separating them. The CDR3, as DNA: TGTGCCAGTAGTATAGATCCGGACTATTCACCCCTCCACTTT. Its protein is CASSIDPDYSPLHF. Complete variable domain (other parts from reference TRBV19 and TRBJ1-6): DGGITQSPKYLFRKEGQNVTLSCEQNLNHDAMYWYRQDPGQGLRLIYYSQIVNDFQKGDIAEGYSVSREKKESFPLTVTSAQKNPTAFYLCASSIDPDYSPLHFGNGTRLTVT.

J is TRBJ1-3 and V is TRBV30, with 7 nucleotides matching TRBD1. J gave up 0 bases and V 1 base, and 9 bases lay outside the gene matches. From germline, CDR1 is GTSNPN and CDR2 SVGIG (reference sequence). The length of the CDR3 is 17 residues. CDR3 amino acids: CAWSARTGRSSGNTIYF. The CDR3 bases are TGTGCCTGGAGTGCCAGGACAGGCCGAAGCTCTGGAAACACCATATATTTT.

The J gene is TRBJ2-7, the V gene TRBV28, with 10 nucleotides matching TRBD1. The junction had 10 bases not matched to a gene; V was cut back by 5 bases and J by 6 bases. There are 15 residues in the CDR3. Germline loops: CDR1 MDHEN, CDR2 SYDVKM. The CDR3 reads CASSASPGQGFEQYF. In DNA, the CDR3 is TGTGCCAGCAGTGCCTCCCCGGGACAGGGGTTCGAGCAGTACTTC. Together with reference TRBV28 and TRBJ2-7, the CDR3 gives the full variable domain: DVKVTQSSRYLVKRTGEKVFLECVQDMDHENMFWYRQDPGLGLRLIYFSYDVKMKEKGDIPEGYSVSREKKERFSLILESASTNQTSMYLCASSASPGQGFEQYFGPGTRLTVT.

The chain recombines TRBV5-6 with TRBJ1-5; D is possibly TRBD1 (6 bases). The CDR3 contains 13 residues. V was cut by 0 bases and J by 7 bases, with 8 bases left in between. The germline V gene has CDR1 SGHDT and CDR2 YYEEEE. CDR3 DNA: TGTGCCAGCAGCTTGGCCAGGGGACAGCCCCAGCATTTT. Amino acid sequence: CASSLARGQPQHF.

CDR3 residues: CASSLAGTGVDGYTF. The CDR3 bases are TGCGCCAGCAGCTTGGCCGGGACAGGGGTTGATGGCTACACCTTC. The chain is built from TRBV5-1 and TRBJ1-2, with 10 bases lining up with TRBD1. Germline CDR1 is SGHRS and CDR2 is YFSETQ. V dropped 0 bases and J dropped 6; count of bases not matched to a gene: 5. The CDR3 is made up of 15 amino acids.

Written as DNA, the CDR3 is TGTGCCAGCAGTTTCCCCGGGGGGTTATATCAGCCCCAGCATTTT. This encodes CASSFPGGLYQPQHF. The chain carries TRBV28 and TRBJ1-5; tentative D call: TRBD1 (5 bases). Trimming shortened V by 3 bases and J by 5 bases, and 14 bases separated the two germline ends. Germline-derived CDR1 and CDR2 are MDHEN and SYDVKM. The CDR3 length is 15 residues.

The CDR3 region is CASSKAEGSNTGELFF. For the CDR3, the DNA is TGCGCCAGCAGCAAGGCGGAGGGCTCGAACACCGGGGAGCTGTTTTTT. The gene calls are TRBV5-1 and TRBJ2-2; tentatively, D is TRBD2 (6 bases). Per the germline V gene, CDR1 is SGHRS and CDR2 is YFSETQ. The CDR3 has 16 residues. V lost 4 bases and J 0 bases, leaving 13 bases between the germline ends.

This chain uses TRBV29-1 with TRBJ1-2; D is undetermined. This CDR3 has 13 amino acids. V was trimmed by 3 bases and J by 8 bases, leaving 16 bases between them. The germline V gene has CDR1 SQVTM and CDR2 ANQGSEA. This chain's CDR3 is CSVEHFGGLGYTF. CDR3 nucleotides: TGCAGCGTTGAGCATTTCGGCGGGTTGGGCTACACCTTC.

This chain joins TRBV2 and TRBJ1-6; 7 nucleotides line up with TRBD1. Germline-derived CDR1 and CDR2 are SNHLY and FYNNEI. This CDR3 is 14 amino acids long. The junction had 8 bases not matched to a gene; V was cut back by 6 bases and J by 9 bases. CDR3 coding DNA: TGTGCCAGCAGGGTAACAGGGGTCGGTTCACCCCTCCACTTT. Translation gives CASRVTGVGSPLHF.

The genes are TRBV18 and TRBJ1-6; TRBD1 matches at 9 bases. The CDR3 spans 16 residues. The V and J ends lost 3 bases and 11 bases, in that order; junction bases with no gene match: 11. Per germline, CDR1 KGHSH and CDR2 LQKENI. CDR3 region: CASSPKTGQGKTPLHF. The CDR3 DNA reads TGTGCCAGCTCACCGAAAACTGGACAGGGGAAGACACCCCTCCACTTT. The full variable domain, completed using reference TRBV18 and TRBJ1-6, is NAGVMQNPRHLVRRRGQEARLRCSPMKGHSHVYWYRQLPEEGLKFMVYLQKENIIDESGMPKERFSAEFPKEGPSILRIQQVVRGDSAAYFCASSPKTGQGKTPLHFGNGTRLTVT.

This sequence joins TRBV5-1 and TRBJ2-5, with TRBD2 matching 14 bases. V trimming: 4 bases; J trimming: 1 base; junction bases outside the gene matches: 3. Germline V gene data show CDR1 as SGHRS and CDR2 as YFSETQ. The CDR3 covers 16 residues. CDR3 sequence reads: CASSGGLAGVQETQYF. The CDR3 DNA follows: TGCGCCAGCAGCGGGGGACTAGCGGGGGTCCAAGAGACCCAGTACTTC.

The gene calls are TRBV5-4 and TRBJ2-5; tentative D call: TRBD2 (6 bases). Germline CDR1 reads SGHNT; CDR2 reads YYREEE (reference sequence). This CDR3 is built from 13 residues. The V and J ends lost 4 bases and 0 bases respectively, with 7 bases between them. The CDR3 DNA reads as TGTGCCAGCAGCCGGGGGAACCAAGAGACCCAGTACTTC. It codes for CASSRGNQETQYF.